These 23 T cell receptor beta chains were all obtained from the same sample, sequenced in a study of human T cells and chemical hapten exposure. TCRdb used MiXCR to reprocess the RACE reads, holding one entry per CDR3 protein. The top ten clones hold over 1% of a sample with some 38,000 distinct CDR3 sequences, 7.6% of them seen once. The sample's time point: pre-sensitization, week 0. Treatment indicated: therapeutic diphenylcyclopropenone sensitization with weekly scalp DPC. The sample consisted of whole blood, taken in connection with sensitization to the hapten diphenylcyclopropenone (DPC). These receptors were obtained from a woman aged 45-65 years with alopecia areata. Some clones in this sample may be carry-over from other donors' samples.

The chain uses TRBV7-2 and TRBJ2-3; D remains unclear. Germline V gene sequence: CDR1 SGHTA, CDR2 FQGNSA. Trimming removed 5 bases from V and 0 bases from J, with 6 bases in between. The CDR3 extends over 13 amino acids. CDR3 loop: CASSKQSTDTQYF. For the CDR3, the DNA is TGTGCCAGCAGCAAACAGAGCACAGATACGCAGTATTTT.

This clonotype was seen repeatedly, ten times or more. The CDR3 bases are TGTGCCAGCAGTCGGGGACAACAAGAGACCCAGTACTTC. Protein sequence: CASSRGQQETQYF. This chain uses TRBV6-2 or TRBV6-3 with TRBJ2-5; D is perhaps TRBD1 (6 bases). The ends were cut back, 5 bases at V and 2 bases at J, with 9 bases in the middle. The CDR3 runs to 13 residues. Germline V gene data show CDR1 as MNHEY and CDR2 as SVGEGT.

This clonotype has at least ten counts. The gene calls are TRBV5-1 and TRBJ2-7; 9 bases are a match to TRBD2. After removal of 0 bases from V and 2 bases from J, the junction contained 6 bases not matched to a gene. This CDR3 is 16 amino acids long. Germline CDR1 is SGHRS and CDR2 is YFSETQ. The CDR3 coding sequence is TGCGCCAGCAGCTTGGCTGGACTAGCGTTCACCTACGAGCAGTACTTC. Protein product: CASSLAGLAFTYEQYF.

This clonotype was counted many times. The chain links TRBV7-3 to TRBJ2-5; 7 nucleotides match TRBD1. V lost 2 bases to trimming and J lost 0 bases; unmatched junction nucleotides: 6. The V gene's germline CDR1 is SGHTA and CDR2 FQGTGA. This CDR3 region has 16 residues. CDR3 sequence (DNA): TGTGCCAGCAGCTTAGGGCCCGACAGGGACCAAGAGACCCAGTACTTC. It translates to CASSLGPDRDQETQYF.

This clonotype was counted ten times or more. The chain joins TRBV12-3 or TRBV12-4 to TRBJ1-6, with D unresolved. This CDR3 region has 14 residues. Trimming left V 3 bases short and J 9 bases short, with 12 bases between. In nucleotides, the CDR3 is TGTGCCAGCAGTTTGATGGATAGTGGTTCACCCCTCCACTTT. Translation: CASSLMDSGSPLHF.

This clonotype has ten or more counts. The chain joins TRBV12-3 or TRBV12-4 to TRBJ2-3; D gene unclear. The CDR3 has 12 amino acids. Deletions cut 10 bases from V and 3 bases from J, with 11 bases between. The CDR3, as DNA: TGTGCCACGAGGCCGGTTACAGATACGCAGTATTTT. Its translation is CATRPVTDTQYF.

This clonotype has only a few counts. The chain carries TRBV6-1 and TRBJ2-5; D ambiguous. This CDR3 is 14 amino acids long. V dropped 8 bases and J dropped 5 bases, with 18 bases sitting between them. Germline V gives CDR1 MNHNS, CDR2 SASEGT. The CDR3 spells CASGDRALLETQYF. In DNA form, the CDR3 reads TGTGCCAGCGGAGACCGGGCCCTCCTGGAGACCCAGTACTTC.

There are many counts of this clonotype. The chain is built from TRBV27 and TRBJ2-6; D not certain. Per the germline V gene, CDR1 is MNHEY and CDR2 is SMNVEV (reference sequence). V was cut by 4 bases and J by 1 base, with 8 bases left in between. The CDR3 extends over 15 amino acids. CDR3 sequence reads: CASSWMGSGANVLTF. DNA of the CDR3: TGTGCCAGCAGTTGGATGGGGTCTGGGGCCAACGTCCTGACTTTC.

The chain is built from TRBV28 and TRBJ1-1, with 7 bases aligning to TRBD1. V gave up 5 bases and J gave up 10 bases; unmatched junction bases: 7. This CDR3 has 12 residues. Germline V gene data show CDR1 as MDHEN and CDR2 as SYDVKM. The CDR3, as DNA: TGTGCCAGCAGTCTGGGACAGCCCCCAGCTTTCTTT. Its protein is CASSLGQPPAFF.

This clonotype showed up just a few times. This chain connects TRBV7-3 to TRBJ2-2; the D is unclear. Trimming stripped 4 bases from V and 6 bases from J, with 9 bases between. This CDR3 is 13 amino acids long. CDR1 is SGHTA and CDR2 is FQGTGA in the germline V gene. In DNA, the CDR3 is TGTGCCAGCAGCTCCCGGAATGCCGGGGAGCTGTTTTTT. It is translated as CASSSRNAGELFF.

This clonotype was found many times. V usage is TRBV2 and J usage is TRBJ1-5, with TRBD1 matching 9 bases. CDR1 SNHLY and CDR2 FYNNEI come from the germline V gene. With V trimmed by 7 bases and J by 6 bases, 7 bases remained unmatched. The CDR3 spans 14 residues. The CDR3 coding sequence is TGTGCCAGCAATGCCGGACAGGGGAGTCAGCCCCAGCATTTT. Protein sequence: CASNAGQGSQPQHF.

This clonotype was observed a few times. The chain recombines TRBV24-1 with TRBJ1-5; D not resolved. The CDR3 totals 14 residues. The V and J ends lost 3 bases and 3 bases respectively, with 8 bases between them. Looked up from germline, CDR1 is KGHDR and CDR2 is SFDVKD. The CDR3 DNA reads as TGTGCCACCAGTGATGCGGGAGTCAATCAGCCCCAGCATTTT. Translation gives CATSDAGVNQPQHF.

This clonotype was seen ten or more times. The V and J genes are TRBV12-3 or TRBV12-4 and TRBJ1-2; D gene unclear. This CDR3 spans 15 amino acids. Trimming pared 6 bases from V and 5 bases from J, leaving 19 bases between. CDR3 nucleotides: TGTGCCAGCAGCCCCTGGACCGGCGGGATATATGGCTACACCTTC. This translates into CASSPWTGGIYGYTF.

This clonotype was counted ten times or more. V is TRBV6-5 and J is TRBJ2-1; 14 bases map to TRBD2. The germline V gene has CDR1 MNHEY and CDR2 SVGAGI. The CDR3 contains 16 residues. Unmatched junction bases numbered 6, after V lost 4 bases and J lost 7 bases. CDR3 region: CASSFTGTSGSNEQFF. The CDR3 DNA reads as TGTGCCAGCAGTTTCACCGGGACTAGCGGGAGTAATGAGCAGTTCTTC.

This clonotype occurred many times. This sequence joins TRBV7-2 and TRBJ1-3; no firm D call. CDR1 is SGHTA, CDR2 FQGNSA, per germline. V was clipped by 4 bases and J by 1 base, with 8 bases between them. This CDR3 spans 14 amino acids. The CDR3 sequence: CASSSGTSGNTIYF. The CDR3, as DNA: TGTGCCAGCAGCTCTGGCACTTCTGGAAACACCATATATTTT.

This clonotype was recorded many times. The chain employs TRBV18 and TRBJ2-5; D unresolved. Germline lookup yields CDR1 KGHSH and CDR2 LQKENI. The CDR3 extends over 12 amino acids. V was shortened by 5 bases and J by 1 base, with 5 bases between the two germline ends. For the CDR3, the DNA is TGTGCCAGCTCAACCCCCCAAGAGACCCAGTACTTC. Residues: CASSTPQETQYF.

This clonotype was observed at least ten times. V gene TRBV18 combines with J gene TRBJ2-1; 11 bases are shared with TRBD2. The CDR3 is made up of 16 amino acids. The V and J ends lost 3 bases and 4 bases, in that order; junction bases with no gene match: 5. Germline CDR1 is KGHSH and CDR2 is LQKENI. In nucleotides, the CDR3 is TGTGCCAGCTCACCTGTCGGGACTAGCGGTTACAATGAGCAGTTCTTC. Translating it yields CASSPVGTSGYNEQFF.

This clonotype was detected many times. This chain joins TRBV29-1 and TRBJ1-3; maybe TRBD1 (5 bases). Germline V gives CDR1 SQVTM, CDR2 ANQGSEA. V lost 4 bases and J 4 bases, leaving 14 bases between the germline ends. The CDR3 sequence is 14 residues long. The CDR3 DNA follows: TGCAGCGTTGGGTTCGCAGGGTCCGGAAACACCATATATTTT. Translated, it gives CSVGFAGSGNTIYF.

This clonotype showed up many times. J is TRBJ2-1 and V is TRBV7-3; 10 bases agree with TRBD2. Germline CDR1 reads SGHTA; CDR2 reads FQGTGA. The J segment lost 9 bases and the V segment lost 5 bases, leaving 10 bases of the junction unmatched. The CDR3 covers 15 residues. The CDR3 spells CASSHIGTSEPEQFF. The CDR3 coding sequence is TGTGCCAGCAGCCACATAGGGACTAGCGAACCTGAGCAGTTCTTC.

This clonotype was seen repeatedly, ten times or more. This rearrangement joins TRBV6-1 to TRBJ1-4, with D possibly TRBD1 on 5 matching bases. Between the trimmed V and J ends, which lost 5 bases and 1 base, there was a span of 11 bases. The CDR3 spans 15 residues. From germline, CDR1 is MNHNS and CDR2 SASEGT. CDR3: CASSPIGGTNEKLFF. DNA of the CDR3: TGTGCCAGCAGTCCAATTGGGGGAACTAATGAAAAACTGTTTTTT.

This clonotype has ten or more counts. This chain joins TRBV2 and TRBJ1-5; D perhaps matches TRBD1 (5 bases). Trimming cost V 2 bases and J 4 bases, with 6 bases left between them. The CDR3 contains 13 residues. Germline CDR1 SNHLY, CDR2 FYNNEI. The CDR3 bases are TGTGCCAGCAGTGAACGACAGAATCAGCCCCAGCATTTT. It codes for CASSERQNQPQHF.

This rearrangement joins TRBV20-1 to TRBJ2-1; D is possibly TRBD1 (5 bases). The CDR3 sequence is 14 residues long. The V end was cut by 4 bases, the J end by 3 bases, with 13 bases between. In germline, CDR1 is DFQATT, CDR2 SNEGSKA (reference sequence). The CDR3 coding sequence is TGCAGTGCTACAGGGCTACAAGGCTACAATGAGCAGTTCTTC. As protein: CSATGLQGYNEQFF.

This clonotype was counted ten times or more. This sequence joins TRBV7-9 and TRBJ2-3, with a possible D match to TRBD2 (6 bases). CDR1 SEHNR and CDR2 FQNEAQ come from the germline V gene (reference sequence). This CDR3 contains 15 residues. The V and J ends lost 5 bases and 4 bases respectively, with 16 bases between them. DNA for the CDR3: TGTGCCAGCAGCCCCTCGGAACTAGCCGCAGATACGCAGTATTTT. This encodes CASSPSELAADTQYF.